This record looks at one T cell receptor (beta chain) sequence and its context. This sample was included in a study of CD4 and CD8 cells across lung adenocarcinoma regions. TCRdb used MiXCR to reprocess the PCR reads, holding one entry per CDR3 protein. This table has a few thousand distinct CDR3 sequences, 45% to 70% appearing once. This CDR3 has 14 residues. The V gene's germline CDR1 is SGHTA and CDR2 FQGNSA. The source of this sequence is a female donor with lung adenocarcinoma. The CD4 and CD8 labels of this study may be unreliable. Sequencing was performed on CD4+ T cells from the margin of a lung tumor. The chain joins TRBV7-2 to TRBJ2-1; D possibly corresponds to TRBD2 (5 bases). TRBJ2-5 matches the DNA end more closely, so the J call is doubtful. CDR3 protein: CASSLNGDQETQYF. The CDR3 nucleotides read TGTGCCAGCAGCTTAAACGGGGACCAAGAGACCCAGTACTTC.